Below, 3 T cell receptor beta chains from the same sample are listed, as sequenced in a study of OX40 agonist ivuxolimab in advanced cancers. Some clones are missing from TCRdb's copy, which holds only in-frame ones; the method was immunoSEQ multiplex PCR. The table records over 45,000 clones, roughly 84% of them present only once. The starting material was CD4+ or CD8+ T cells sorted from blood, obtained in a trial of the OX40 agonist ivuxolimab. The receptor set was obtained from an adult with an advanced solid tumor such as melanoma, head and neck, liver or kidney cancer.

This clone was observed a single time. V usage is TRBV10-1 and J usage is TRBJ2-1; D gene uncertain. The V end lost 8 bases, the J end lost 8 bases, and 4 bases lay between the germline ends. Germline CDR1 is WNHNN and CDR2 is SYGVQD (reference sequence). The CDR3 consists of 9 residues. CDR3 loop: CASLDEQFF. CDR3 nucleotides: TGCGCCAGCCTGGATGAGCAGTTCTTC.

This clone appeared a single time. The rearrangement joins TRBV30 to TRBJ2-6; TRBD1 aligns across 8 bases. CDR1 and CDR2 (germline): GTSNPN, SVGIG (reference sequence). Trimming removed 0 bases from V and 4 bases from J; junction bases left unmatched: 11. The CDR3 has 18 amino acids. DNA of the CDR3: TGTGCCTGGAGTGTAGGGCAGGGGGCGCTTTCAGGGGCCAACGTCCTGACTTTC. Protein: CAWSVGQGALSGANVLTF. The variable domain in full, completed from reference TRBV30 and TRBJ2-6, reads SQTIHQWPATLVQPVGSPLSLECTVEGTSNPNLYWYRQAAGRGLQLLFYSVGIGQISSEVPQNLSASRPQDRQFILSSKKLLLSDSGFYLCAWSVGQGALSGANVLTFGAGSRLTVL.

J is TRBJ2-2 and V is TRBV6-5, with D maybe TRBD2 (6 bases). V was pared by 2 bases and J by 6 bases, with 16 bases between. Germline V gene lookup returns CDR1 MNHEY and CDR2 SVGAGI. The CDR3 is made up of 16 amino acids. CDR3 residues: CASSYDQEGLAGELFF. The CDR3 bases are TGTGCCAGCAGTTACGATCAGGAGGGCTTGGCCGGGGAGCTGTTTTTT.